This T cell receptor (beta chain) derives from a study of technical replicates of blood from a few donors. CDR3 length equals 15 residues. CDR1 and CDR2 from the germline V gene are LNHDA and SQIVND (reference sequence). V was cut by 5 bases and J by 3 bases, with 13 bases left in between. Clones were sequenced by immunoSEQ multiplex PCR, and TCRdb holds only the in-frame ones, with some missing. The sample includes about 89,000 clones, approximately 96% of them seen just once. V usage is TRBV19 and J usage is TRBJ1-4, with D perhaps TRBD1 (6 bases). Sequenced sample: T cells isolated from PBMCs. This TCR was recovered from a human donor in good health. CDR3 in DNA: TGTGCCAGTAGTCCGGTACAGGGTTCTAATGAAAAACTGTTTTTT. As protein: CASSPVQGSNEKLFF.